This TCR beta chain was captured by sequencing in a study of cytomegalovirus exposure and HLA in healthy donors. Overall study context: A data release that came early held about 89 million unique TCRs from HLA-typed donors.

General observations from the study: The study put roughly 160 TCR beta chains on its list as cytomegalovirus-associated.

The PCR made use of 60 Vbeta and 13 Jbeta primers. The protocol was immunoSEQ multiplex PCR, while the TCRdb copy is restricted to in-frame clones and leaves out a portion. The repertoire holds roughly 100,000 clones, roughly 73% seen once, with roughly 8.6% in the top ten. As concerns this clone: What it recognizes is unknown.

Sequenced material: PBMCs. The receptor was derived from a middle-aged woman in good health and CMV-seropositive.

CDR3 DNA sequence: TGTGCCAGCAGTTACGTCGGCAATCAGCCCCAGCATTTT. Its translation: CASSYVGNQPQHF. The chain joins TRBV6-6 to TRBJ1-5; D unresolved. Germline V gives CDR1 MNHNY, CDR2 SVGAGI (reference sequence). Deletions cut 2 bases from V and 2 bases from J, with 4 bases between. The CDR3 spans 13 residues.